The clone carrying this T cell receptor (beta chain) was detected a few times. Its antigen is still unknown. This sample is part of a study of identical twins. Template switching added a universal primer site, and cDNA bore unique molecular identifiers. Via MiXCR, TCRdb re-called the 5' RACE reads, giving one row per CDR3 protein. The sample records about 550,000 distinct CDR3 sequences, approximately 20% being singletons. CDR3 length equals 15 residues. V shed 1 base and J shed 6 bases, with 16 bases lying between them. Germline CDR1 is DFQATT and CDR2 is SNEGSKA (reference sequence). General study findings and limits: Within beta out-of-frame sequences, the excess sharing observed between twins was weaker. Shared out-of-frame alpha sequences (those common to twins) showed excess low generation probability. Models underpredicted monozygotic twin sharing of out-of-frame TCR alpha.

These same data were also listed under a study on yellow fever vaccine responses in identical twins.

What was sequenced was CD4+ T cells sorted from blood. The genes are TRBV20-1 and TRBJ2-1, with D perhaps TRBD1 or TRBD2 (6 bases each). This sequence originates from a woman aged 18-29 years in good health. The CDR3 DNA sequence: TGCAGTGCTAGAGCCCCCACAGGGAGGATCAATGAGCAGTTCTTC. Amino acids: CSARAPTGRINEQFF.